What follows is one TCR beta chain and its context. Antigen unknown. Germline values: CDR1 SGHAT, CDR2 FQNNGV. The V gene end was trimmed by 0 bases and the J gene end by 2 bases; junction bases not matched to a gene: 5. The length of the CDR3 is 17 residues. These data are taken from a study of graft-versus-host responses after intestinal transplantation. The repertoire was sequenced with immunoSEQ multiplex PCR; TCRdb's copy has only in-frame clones and lacks some. The sample yields 80,000 to 100,000 clones, roughly 90% seen once. The source was unstimulated CD8+ T cells sorted from spleen or lymph node cells, collected before transplant. This receptor was identified in a human donor who was the organ donor for an intestinal transplant. The chain combines TRBV11-2 with TRBJ2-7; 12 bases are shared with TRBD2. In nucleotides, the CDR3 is TGTGCCAGCAGCTTAGATCTAGCGGGGGGGAATACCTACGAGCAGTACTTC. It codes for CASSLDLAGGNTYEQYF.